This T cell receptor beta chain comes out of a study of blood T cell repertoires in COVID-19. Study overall: Samples representing acute and convalescent COVID-19 were sourced from the United States, Italy and Spain. T cells, B-cell-depleted T cells, or PBMCs provided the cDNA or gDNA that served as material.

Sequencing was performed with immunoSEQ multiplex PCR; in TCRdb, only in-frame clones are kept and a portion is missing. The repertoire holds about 240,000 clones, with about nine tenths as singletons. Germline CDR1 MNHEY, CDR2 SVGEGT. This CDR3 region has 15 residues. Trimming stripped 5 bases from V and 0 bases from J, with 13 bases between. This TCR came from a man aged 55 to 70 who had recovered from COVID-19. This sequence joins TRBV6-2 or TRBV6-3 and TRBJ1-2; no firm D call. Sequenced sample: peripheral blood. This CDR3 reads CASSTGRGSNYGYTF. Here the CDR3 DNA reads TGTGCCAGCAGTACGGGTCGGGGATCTAACTATGGCTACACCTTC.